What follows describes a single T cell receptor beta chain. These data come from a study of blood T cell repertoires in COVID-19. The overall study: Collection of acute and convalescent COVID-19 samples took place in the United States, Italy and Spain. PBMCs, B-cell-depleted T cells, or T cells provided the cDNA or gDNA that made up the material.

As handled by the study authors: Reference gene primer amplification in the assay estimated nucleated cell counts. Only in-frame clones appear in the TCRdb table, and some are missing; sequencing was by immunoSEQ multiplex PCR. V and J calls and clone size are copied from that table; D and trimming were computed from the DNA. In the table there are 180,000 or so clones, approximately 90% of which are singletons. The sample taken for sequencing was peripheral blood. The receptor was isolated from a man aged 18 to 29 with acute or convalescent COVID-19.

The CDR3, as DNA: TGCGCCACCAACCCGTTAGCGGGGGGGGATCCTGACAGACAAGAGACCCAGTACTTC. Its protein product is CATNPLAGGDPDRQETQYF. This chain joins TRBV10-2 and TRBJ2-5; 11 bases are shared with TRBD2. The CDR3 runs to 19 residues. Germline trimming cut 10 bases from V and 2 bases from J; bases unmatched to any gene: 21. Germline V gene lookup returns CDR1 WSHSY and CDR2 SAAADI.